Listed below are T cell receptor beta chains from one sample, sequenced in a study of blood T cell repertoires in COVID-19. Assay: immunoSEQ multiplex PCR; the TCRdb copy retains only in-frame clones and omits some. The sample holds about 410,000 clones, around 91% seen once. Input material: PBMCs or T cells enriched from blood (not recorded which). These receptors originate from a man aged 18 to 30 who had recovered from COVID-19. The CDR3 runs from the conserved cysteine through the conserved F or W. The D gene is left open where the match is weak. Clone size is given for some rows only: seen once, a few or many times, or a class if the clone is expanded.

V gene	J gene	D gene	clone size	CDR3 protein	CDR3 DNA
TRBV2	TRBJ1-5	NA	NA	CASSVSGPGTQPQHF	TGTGCCAGCAGTGTATCGGGCCCGGGAACGCAGCCCCAGCATTTT
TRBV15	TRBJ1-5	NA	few	CATSRKQDSLQPQHF	TGTGCCACCAGCAGAAAACAGGACAGTTTGCAGCCCCAGCATTTT
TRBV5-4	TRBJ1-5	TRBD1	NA	CASSADRDQPQHF	TGTGCCAGTAGCGCCGACAGGGATCAGCCCCAGCATTTT
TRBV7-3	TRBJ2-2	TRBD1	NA	CASSTTGQGAGELFF	TGTGCCAGCAGCACAACCGGACAGGGGGCCGGGGAGCTGTTTTTT
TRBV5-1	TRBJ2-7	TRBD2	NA	CASSPRFLAGGRNEQYF	TGCGCCAGCAGCCCCCGGTTTCTAGCGGGAGGGCGCAACGAGCAGTACTTC
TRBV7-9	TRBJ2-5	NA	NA	CASSRQGGETQYF	TGTGCCAGCAGCCGTCAGGGAGGAGAGACCCAGTACTTC
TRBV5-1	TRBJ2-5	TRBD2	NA	CASSAGLARETQYF	TGCGCCAGCAGCGCTGGACTAGCTCGGGAGACCCAGTACTTC
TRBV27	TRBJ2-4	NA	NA	CASSLSIPPQSIQYF	TGTGCCAGCAGTTTATCGATACCCCCACAGTCCATTCAGTACTTC
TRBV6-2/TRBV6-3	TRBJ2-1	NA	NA	CASSWGSGYMEFF	TGTGCCAGCAGTTGGGGATCAGGGTATATGGAGTTCTTC
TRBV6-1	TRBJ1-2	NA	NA	CASSEREKSGYTF	TGTGCCAGCAGTGAACGGGAAAAGAGCGGCTACACCTTC
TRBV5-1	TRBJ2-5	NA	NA	CASSPTVQETQYF	TGCGCCAGCAGCCCGACAGTCCAAGAGACCCAGTACTTC
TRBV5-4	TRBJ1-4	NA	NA	CASSSGPEDEKLFF	TGTGCCAGCAGCTCTGGACCGGAGGATGAAAAACTGTTTTTT
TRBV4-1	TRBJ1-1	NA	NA	CASSQEPGVETEAFF	TGCGCCAGCAGCCAAGAGCCAGGGGTGGAAACTGAAGCTTTCTTT
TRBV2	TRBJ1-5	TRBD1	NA	CASSETGVSRRYQPQHF	TGTGCCAGCAGTGAAACAGGGGTCTCGAGGAGGTATCAGCCCCAGCATTTT
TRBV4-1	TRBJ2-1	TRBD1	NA	CASSQEIRGLEFF	TGCGCCAGCAGCCAAGAAATTAGGGGGCTGGAGTTCTTC
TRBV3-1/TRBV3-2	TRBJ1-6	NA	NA	CASSQDGSPLHF	TGTGCCAGCAGCCAAGACGGTTCACCCCTCCACTTT
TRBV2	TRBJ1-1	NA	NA	CASSESGYTEAFF	TGTGCCAGCAGTGAGTCGGGATACACTGAAGCTTTCTTT
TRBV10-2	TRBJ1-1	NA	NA	CASSGQVARTEAFF	TGCGCCAGCAGTGGGCAGGTGGCGCGTACTGAAGCTTTCTTT
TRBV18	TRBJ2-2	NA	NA	CASSPGLTGELFF	TGTGCCAGCTCACCGGGCCTTACCGGGGAGCTGTTTTTT
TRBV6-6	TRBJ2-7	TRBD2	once	CASTSSGTYEQYF	TGTGCCAGCACGTCTAGCGGCACCTACGAGCAGTACTTC
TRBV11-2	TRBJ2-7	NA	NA	CASKDSYEQYF	TGTGCCAGCAAGGACAGCTACGAGCAGTACTTC
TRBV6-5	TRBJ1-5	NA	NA	CASRTGTTSNQPQHF	TGTGCCAGCAGGACGGGGACAACTAGCAATCAGCCCCAGCATTTT
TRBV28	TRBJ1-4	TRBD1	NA	CASTSTGGVEKLFF	TGTGCCAGCACCTCAACAGGGGGCGTTGAAAAACTGTTTTTT
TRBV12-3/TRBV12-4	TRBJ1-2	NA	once	CASSLPGGGYTF	TGTGCCAGCAGTTTACCCGGGGGAGGCTACACCTTC
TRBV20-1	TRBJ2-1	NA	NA	CSASLGADNEQFF	TGCAGTGCTAGTCTTGGCGCGGACAATGAGCAGTTCTTC
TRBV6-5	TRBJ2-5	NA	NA	CASGKLGPRETQYF	TGTGCCAGCGGGAAGCTGGGGCCTCGGGAGACCCAGTACTTC
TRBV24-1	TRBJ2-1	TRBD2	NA	CATSDTGLAGVGLNEQFF	TGTGCCACCAGTGATACGGGACTAGCGGGAGTAGGTCTCAATGAGCAGTTCTTC
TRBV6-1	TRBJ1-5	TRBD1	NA	CASSEDRGRQPQHF	TGTGCCAGCAGTGAAGACAGGGGGCGTCAGCCCCAGCATTTT
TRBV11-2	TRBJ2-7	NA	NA	CASSLDAQVYEQYF	TGTGCCAGCAGCTTAGATGCACAGGTCTACGAGCAGTACTTC
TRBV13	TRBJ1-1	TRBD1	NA	CASSSGQGGSGTEAFF	TGTGCCAGCAGCTCCGGACAGGGCGGATCGGGCACTGAAGCTTTCTTT
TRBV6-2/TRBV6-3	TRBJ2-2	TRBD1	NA	CASSPDRANTGELFF	TGTGCCAGCAGCCCGGACAGGGCGAACACCGGGGAGCTGTTTTTT
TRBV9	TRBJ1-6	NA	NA	CASSADSSNNSPLHF	TGTGCCAGCAGCGCCGACAGCTCCAATAATTCACCCCTCCACTTT
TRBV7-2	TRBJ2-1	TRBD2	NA	CASSLDSGGVYNEQFF	TGTGCCAGCAGCTTAGATAGCGGGGGGGTTTACAATGAGCAGTTCTTC